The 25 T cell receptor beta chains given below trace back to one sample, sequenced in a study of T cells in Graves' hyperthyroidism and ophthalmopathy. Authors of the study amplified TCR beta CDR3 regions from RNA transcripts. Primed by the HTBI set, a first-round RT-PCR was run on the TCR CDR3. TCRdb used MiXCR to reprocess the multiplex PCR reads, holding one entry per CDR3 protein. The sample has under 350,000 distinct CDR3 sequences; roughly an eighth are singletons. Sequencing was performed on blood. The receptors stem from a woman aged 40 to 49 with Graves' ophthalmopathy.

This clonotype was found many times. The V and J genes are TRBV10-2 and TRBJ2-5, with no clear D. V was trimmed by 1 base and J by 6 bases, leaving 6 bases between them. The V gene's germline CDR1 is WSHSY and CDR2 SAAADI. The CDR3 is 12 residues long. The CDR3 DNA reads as TGCGCCAGCAGTGAGTTGGGGAAGACCCAGTACTTC. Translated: CASSELGKTQYF.

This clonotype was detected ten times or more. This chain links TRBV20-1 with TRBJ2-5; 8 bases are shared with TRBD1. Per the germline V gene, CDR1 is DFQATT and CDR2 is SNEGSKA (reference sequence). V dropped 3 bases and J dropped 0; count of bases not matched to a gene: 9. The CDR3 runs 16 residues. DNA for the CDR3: TGCAGTGCTAGGCGGCAGGGGGCCCTGTACCAAGAGACCCAGTACTTC. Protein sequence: CSARRQGALYQETQYF.

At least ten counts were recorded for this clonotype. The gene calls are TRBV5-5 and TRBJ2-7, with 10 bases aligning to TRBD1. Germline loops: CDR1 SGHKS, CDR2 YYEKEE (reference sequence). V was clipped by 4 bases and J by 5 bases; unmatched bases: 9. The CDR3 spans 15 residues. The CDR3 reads CASSNGQGVVDEQYF. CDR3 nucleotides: TGTGCCAGCAGCAACGGACAGGGGGTAGTCGACGAGCAGTACTTC.

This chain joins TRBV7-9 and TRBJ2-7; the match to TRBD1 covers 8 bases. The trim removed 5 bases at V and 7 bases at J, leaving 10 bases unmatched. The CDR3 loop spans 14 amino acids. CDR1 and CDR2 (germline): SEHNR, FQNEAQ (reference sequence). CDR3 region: CASSPTGVHLEQYF. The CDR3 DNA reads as TGTGCCAGCAGCCCGACAGGGGTCCACTTGGAGCAGTACTTC.

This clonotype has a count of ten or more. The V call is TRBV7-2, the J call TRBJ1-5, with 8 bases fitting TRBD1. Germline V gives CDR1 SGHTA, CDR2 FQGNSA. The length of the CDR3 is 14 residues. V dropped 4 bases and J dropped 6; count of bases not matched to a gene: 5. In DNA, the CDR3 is TGTGCCAGCAGCTACGGGACAGGATTTCAGCCCCAGCATTTT. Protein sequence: CASSYGTGFQPQHF.

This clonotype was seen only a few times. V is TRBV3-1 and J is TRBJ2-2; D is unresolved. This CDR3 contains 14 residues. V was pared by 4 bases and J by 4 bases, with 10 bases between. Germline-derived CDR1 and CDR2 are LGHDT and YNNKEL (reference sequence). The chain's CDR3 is CASSPLHITGELFF. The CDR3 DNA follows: TGTGCCAGCAGCCCCCTCCATATCACCGGGGAGCTGTTTTTT.

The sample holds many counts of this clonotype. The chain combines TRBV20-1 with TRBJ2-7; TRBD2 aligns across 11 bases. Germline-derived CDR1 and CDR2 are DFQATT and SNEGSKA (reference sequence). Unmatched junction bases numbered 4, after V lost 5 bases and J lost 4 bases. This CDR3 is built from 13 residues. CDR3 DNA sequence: TGCAGTGCTCAACTAGCGGGAGTTTACGAGCAGTACTTC. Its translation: CSAQLAGVYEQYF.

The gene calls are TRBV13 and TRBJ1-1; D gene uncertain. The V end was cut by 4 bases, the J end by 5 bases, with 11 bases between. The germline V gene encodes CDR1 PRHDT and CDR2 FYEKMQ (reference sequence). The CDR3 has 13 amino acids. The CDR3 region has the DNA TGTGCCAGCAGCTCCCCGGAGGTGACTGAAGCTTTCTTT. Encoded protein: CASSSPEVTEAFF. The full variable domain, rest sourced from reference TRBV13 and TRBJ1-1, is AAGVIQSPRHLIKEKRETATLKCYPIPRHDTVYWYQQGPGQDPQFLISFYEKMQSDKGSIPDRFSAQQFSDYHSELNMSSLELGDSALYFCASSSPEVTEAFFGQGTRLTVV.

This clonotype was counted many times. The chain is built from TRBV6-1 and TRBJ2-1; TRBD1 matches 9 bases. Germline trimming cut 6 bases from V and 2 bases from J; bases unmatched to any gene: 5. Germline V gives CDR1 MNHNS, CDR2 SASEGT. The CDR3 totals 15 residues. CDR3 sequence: CASRMTGGTYNEQFF. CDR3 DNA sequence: TGTGCCAGCAGAATGACAGGGGGGACCTACAATGAGCAGTTCTTC.

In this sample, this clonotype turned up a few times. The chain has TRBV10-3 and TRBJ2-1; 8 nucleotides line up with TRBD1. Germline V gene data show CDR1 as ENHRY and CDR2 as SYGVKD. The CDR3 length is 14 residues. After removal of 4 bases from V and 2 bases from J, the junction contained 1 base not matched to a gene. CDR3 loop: CAISGTGTYNEQFF. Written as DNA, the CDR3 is TGTGCCATCAGTGGGACAGGGACCTACAATGAGCAGTTCTTC.

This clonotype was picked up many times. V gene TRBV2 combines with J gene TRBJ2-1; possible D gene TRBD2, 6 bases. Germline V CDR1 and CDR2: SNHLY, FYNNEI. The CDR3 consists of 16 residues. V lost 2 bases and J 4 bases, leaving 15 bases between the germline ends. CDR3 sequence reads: CASSEQVVAVYNEQFF. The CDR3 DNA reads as TGTGCCAGCAGTGAACAGGTGGTAGCGGTGTACAATGAGCAGTTCTTC.

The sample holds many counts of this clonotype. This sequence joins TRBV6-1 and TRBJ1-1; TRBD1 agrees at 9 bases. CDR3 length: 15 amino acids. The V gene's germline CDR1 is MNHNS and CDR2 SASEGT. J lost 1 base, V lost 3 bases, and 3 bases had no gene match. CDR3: CASSEQTGGNTEAFF. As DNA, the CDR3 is TGTGCCAGCAGTGAGCAGACAGGGGGGAACACTGAAGCTTTCTTT.

The CDR3 DNA is TGCGCCAGCAGCCCGGGGACAGGCCCTGTAGGAGGCTACACCTTC. Encoded protein: CASSPGTGPVGGYTF. V is TRBV5-1 and J is TRBJ1-2, with 8 bases aligning to TRBD1. The CDR3 is 15 amino acids. From germline, CDR1 is SGHRS and CDR2 YFSETQ. V lost 4 bases to trimming and J lost 8 bases; unmatched junction nucleotides: 13.

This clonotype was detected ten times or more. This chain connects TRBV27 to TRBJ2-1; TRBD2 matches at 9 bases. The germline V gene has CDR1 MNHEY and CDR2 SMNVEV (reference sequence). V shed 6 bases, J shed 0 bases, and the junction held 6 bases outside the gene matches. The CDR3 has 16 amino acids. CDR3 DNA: TGTGCCAGCAGGATAGCGGGGGTGAGCTCCTACAATGAGCAGTTCTTC. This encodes CASRIAGVSSYNEQFF.

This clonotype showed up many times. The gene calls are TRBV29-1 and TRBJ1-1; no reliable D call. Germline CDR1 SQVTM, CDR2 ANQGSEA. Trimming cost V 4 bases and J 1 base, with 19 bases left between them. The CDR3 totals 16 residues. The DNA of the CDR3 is TGCAGCGTTGGAGGAGGAGGGCCGGCGGGGAACACTGAAGCTTTCTTT. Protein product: CSVGGGGPAGNTEAFF.

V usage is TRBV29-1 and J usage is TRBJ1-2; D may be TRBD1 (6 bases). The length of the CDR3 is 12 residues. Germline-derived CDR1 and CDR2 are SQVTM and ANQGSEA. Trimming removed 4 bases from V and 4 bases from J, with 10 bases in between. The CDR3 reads CSVGSGAYGYTF. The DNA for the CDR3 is TGCAGCGTTGGGTCAGGGGCCTATGGCTACACCTTC.

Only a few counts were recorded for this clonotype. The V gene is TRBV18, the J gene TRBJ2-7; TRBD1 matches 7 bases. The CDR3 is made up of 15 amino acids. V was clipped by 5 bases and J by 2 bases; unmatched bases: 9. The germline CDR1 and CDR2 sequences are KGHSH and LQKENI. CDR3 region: CASSGDRDSPYEQYF. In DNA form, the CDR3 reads TGTGCCAGCTCAGGCGACCGGGACAGCCCCTACGAGCAGTACTTC.

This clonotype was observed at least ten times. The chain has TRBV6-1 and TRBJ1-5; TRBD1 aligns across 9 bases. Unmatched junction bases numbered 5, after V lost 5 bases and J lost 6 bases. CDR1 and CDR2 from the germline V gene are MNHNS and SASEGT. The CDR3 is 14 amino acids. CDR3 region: CASSRDRESQPQHF. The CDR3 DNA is TGTGCCAGCAGTCGGGACAGGGAGTCTCAGCCCCAGCATTTT.

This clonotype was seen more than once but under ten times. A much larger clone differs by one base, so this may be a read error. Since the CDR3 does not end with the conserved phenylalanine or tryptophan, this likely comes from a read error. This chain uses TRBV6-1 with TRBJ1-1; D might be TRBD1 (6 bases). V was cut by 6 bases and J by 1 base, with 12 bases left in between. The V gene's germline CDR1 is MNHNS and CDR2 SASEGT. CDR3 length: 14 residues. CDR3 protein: CASRMDSQNTEAFL. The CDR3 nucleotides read TGTGCCAGCAGAATGGACAGCCAGAACACTGAAGCTTTCCTT.

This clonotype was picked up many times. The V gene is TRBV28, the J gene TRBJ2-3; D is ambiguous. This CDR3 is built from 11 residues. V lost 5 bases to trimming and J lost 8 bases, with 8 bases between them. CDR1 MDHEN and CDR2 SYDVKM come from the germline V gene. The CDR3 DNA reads TGTGCCAGCAGTAACCCGCTTACGCAGTATTTT. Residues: CASSNPLTQYF. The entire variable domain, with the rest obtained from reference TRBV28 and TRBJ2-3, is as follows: DVKVTQSSRYLVKRTGEKVFLECVQDMDHENMFWYRQDPGLGLRLIYFSYDVKMKEKGDIPEGYSVSREKKERFSLILESASTNQTSMYLCASSNPLTQYFGPGTRLTVL.

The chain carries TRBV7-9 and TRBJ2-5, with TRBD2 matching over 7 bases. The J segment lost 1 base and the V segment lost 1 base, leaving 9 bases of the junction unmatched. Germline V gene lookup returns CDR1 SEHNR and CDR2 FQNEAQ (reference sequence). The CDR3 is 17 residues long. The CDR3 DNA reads TGTGCCAGCAGCTTAGAAAACCAAGCGGGACCCCAAGAGACCCAGTACTTC. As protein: CASSLENQAGPQETQYF.

For the CDR3, the DNA is TGTGCCAGCAGGAACGATCTAGCGGAGCCCTACAATGAGCAGTTCTTC. Its translation: CASRNDLAEPYNEQFF. This chain connects TRBV6-1 to TRBJ2-1; TRBD2 aligns across 7 bases. The ends lost 6 bases at V and 2 bases at J; junction bases unmatched: 10. The length of the CDR3 is 16 residues. Germline V gene sequence: CDR1 MNHNS, CDR2 SASEGT.

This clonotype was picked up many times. CDR3 sequence reads: CASIEQGSTEAFF. The CDR3 nucleotides read TGTGCCAGCATTGAGCAGGGATCCACTGAAGCTTTCTTT. The J gene is TRBJ1-1, the V gene TRBV2; weak D call: TRBD1 (5 bases). This CDR3 is 13 amino acids long. CDR1 is SNHLY, CDR2 FYNNEI, per germline. V dropped 7 bases and J dropped 4 bases, with 13 bases sitting between them.

The CDR3 here is CASSPTGEAQPQHF. CDR3 sequence (DNA): TGTGCCAGCAGCCCAACAGGGGAGGCTCAGCCCCAGCATTTT. This chain links TRBV3-1 with TRBJ1-5, with 7 bases that match TRBD1. The germline V gene has CDR1 LGHDT and CDR2 YNNKEL (reference sequence). The CDR3 totals 14 residues. The ends lost 4 bases at V and 6 bases at J; junction bases unmatched: 6.

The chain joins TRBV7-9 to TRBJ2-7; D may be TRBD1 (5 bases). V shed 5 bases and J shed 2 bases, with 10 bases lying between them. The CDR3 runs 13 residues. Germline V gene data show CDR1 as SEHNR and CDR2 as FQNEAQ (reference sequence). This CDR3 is CASSRTPTYEQYF. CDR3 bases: TGTGCCAGCAGCCGGACACCTACCTACGAGCAGTACTTC.